This entry lists 9 T cell receptor beta chains sequenced from one sample in a study of blood T cell repertoires in COVID-19. Using immunoSEQ multiplex PCR, the repertoire was profiled, and TCRdb retains in-frame clones only, with some absent. Of 140,000 to 150,000 clones listed, 70% to 85% were seen once; the top ten hold about 9.4%. The sequenced sample was peripheral blood. The receptors were sampled from a man in his fifties or sixties with active or convalescent COVID-19.

The table lists this clone with a few counts. This chain links TRBV7-8 with TRBJ2-5; perhaps TRBD2 as D (5 bases). This CDR3 spans 17 amino acids. Germline V gene data show CDR1 as SGHVS and CDR2 as FQNEAQ. With 5 bases removed from V and 0 bases from J, the gap between germline ends came to 19 bases. The CDR3 spells CASSLRRGLMYQETQYF. The CDR3, as DNA: TGTGCCAGCAGCCTACGCCGAGGACTTATGTACCAAGAGACCCAGTACTTC.

The chain employs TRBV18 and TRBJ1-4, with TRBD1 as a possible D gene (6 bases). In germline, CDR1 is KGHSH, CDR2 LQKENI. V dropped 3 bases and J dropped 5 bases, with 13 bases sitting between them. The CDR3 runs to 15 residues. The DNA for the CDR3 is TGTGCCAGCTCACCGAGACAGGCACAAAATGAAAAACTGTTTTTT. Protein product: CASSPRQAQNEKLFF.

This clone has only a few counts. The chain links TRBV10-1 to TRBJ1-5; possible D gene TRBD1, 6 bases. The CDR3 has 15 amino acids. The V and J ends lost 6 bases and 3 bases respectively, with 15 bases between them. Per the germline V gene, CDR1 is WNHNN and CDR2 is SYGVQD (reference sequence). CDR3: CASRLRTEPNQPQHF. CDR3 bases: TGCGCCAGCAGATTGCGGACAGAGCCCAATCAGCCCCAGCATTTT.

The V call is TRBV6-1, the J call TRBJ2-7; possibly TRBD1 for D (5 bases). The CDR3 runs 13 residues. V lost 3 bases and J lost 1, with 7 bases in between. Germline CDR1 and CDR2: MNHNS and SASEGT. CDR3 protein: CASSDRVSYEQYF. The CDR3 DNA sequence: TGTGCCAGCAGTGACAGGGTTTCCTACGAGCAGTACTTC.

Of note for this clone: Other nucleotide sequences in the sample specify the same CDR3. This chain's CDR3 is CAWSGQGYYGYTF. The CDR3 DNA sequence: TGTGCCTGGAGTGGACAGGGCTACTATGGCTACACCTTC. The chain recombines TRBV30 with TRBJ1-2; TRBD1 matches 7 bases. The V gene end was trimmed by 1 base and the J gene end by 3 bases; junction bases not matched to a gene: 2. Germline CDR1 and CDR2: GTSNPN and SVGIG (reference sequence). This CDR3 is built from 13 residues. The variable domain in full, with the rest retrieved from reference TRBV30 and TRBJ1-2, is SQTIHQWPATLVQPVGSPLSLECTVEGTSNPNLYWYRQAAGRGLQLLFYSVGIGQISSEVPQNLSASRPQDRQFILSSKKLLLSDSGFYLCAWSGQGYYGYTFGSGTRLTVV.

The rearrangement links TRBV12-3 or TRBV12-4 to TRBJ2-3; D gene uncertain. Trimming shortened V by 6 bases and J by 6 bases, and 13 bases separated the two germline ends. This CDR3 region has 13 residues. CDR3 sequence (DNA): TGTGCCAGCAGACCTAATCTGGAGGATACGCAGTATTTT. This gives the protein CASRPNLEDTQYF.

The gene calls are TRBV19 and TRBJ1-2, with TRBD1 matching over 7 bases. Germline loops: CDR1 LNHDA, CDR2 SQIVND (reference sequence). This CDR3 comprises 13 residues. Trimming took 8 bases from V and 8 from J; bases not matched to a gene: 11. As DNA, the CDR3 is TGTGCCAGTTCTTCGACAGGGCGTGGAGGCTACACCTTC. It codes for CASSSTGRGGYTF.

The chain combines TRBV4-3 with TRBJ2-3; 14 nucleotides match TRBD2. Germline V gene sequence: CDR1 LGHNA, CDR2 YSLEER. This CDR3 contains 17 residues. V lost 0 bases and J lost 7; bases outside the gene matches: 6. The CDR3 is CASSQERTSGGLYTQYF. The CDR3 bases are TGCGCCAGCAGCCAAGAAAGGACTAGCGGGGGGTTGTATACGCAGTATTTT.

The CDR3 spells CASSQVFRDRQNTEAFF. The CDR3 DNA is TGCGCCAGCAGCCAGGTGTTTAGGGACAGGCAGAACACTGAAGCTTTCTTT. The V call is TRBV4-1, the J call TRBJ1-1, with 8 bases fitting TRBD1. The V and J ends lost 3 bases and 1 base, in that order; junction bases with no gene match: 10. The V gene's germline CDR1 is MGHRA and CDR2 YSYEKL. This CDR3 region has 17 residues.